This TCR beta chain derives from a study of blood T cell repertoires in COVID-19. Study-level background: Italy, Spain and the United States were the sources of the convalescent and acute COVID-19 samples.

CDR1 and CDR2 from the germline V gene are MGHRA and YSYEKL. The CDR3 is 13 amino acids. Trimming stripped 2 bases from V and 4 bases from J, with 8 bases between. How the authors handled the data: Estimation of nucleated cell counts was performed using reference gene primer amplification. The method was immunoSEQ multiplex PCR; TCRdb's version includes in-frame clones alone and lacks a portion of them. V and J calls and clone size come straight from that table; D and trimming were deduced from the DNA. The sample carries 72,000 or so clones, roughly 81% recorded once. The chain recombines TRBV4-1 with TRBJ2-5; no clear D gene. The specimen was peripheral blood. The clonotype was recovered from a human donor in a cohort sampled during active COVID-19. CDR3: CASSQIFRETQYF. CDR3 coding DNA: TGCGCCAGCAGCCAAATATTTCGAGAGACCCAGTACTTC.